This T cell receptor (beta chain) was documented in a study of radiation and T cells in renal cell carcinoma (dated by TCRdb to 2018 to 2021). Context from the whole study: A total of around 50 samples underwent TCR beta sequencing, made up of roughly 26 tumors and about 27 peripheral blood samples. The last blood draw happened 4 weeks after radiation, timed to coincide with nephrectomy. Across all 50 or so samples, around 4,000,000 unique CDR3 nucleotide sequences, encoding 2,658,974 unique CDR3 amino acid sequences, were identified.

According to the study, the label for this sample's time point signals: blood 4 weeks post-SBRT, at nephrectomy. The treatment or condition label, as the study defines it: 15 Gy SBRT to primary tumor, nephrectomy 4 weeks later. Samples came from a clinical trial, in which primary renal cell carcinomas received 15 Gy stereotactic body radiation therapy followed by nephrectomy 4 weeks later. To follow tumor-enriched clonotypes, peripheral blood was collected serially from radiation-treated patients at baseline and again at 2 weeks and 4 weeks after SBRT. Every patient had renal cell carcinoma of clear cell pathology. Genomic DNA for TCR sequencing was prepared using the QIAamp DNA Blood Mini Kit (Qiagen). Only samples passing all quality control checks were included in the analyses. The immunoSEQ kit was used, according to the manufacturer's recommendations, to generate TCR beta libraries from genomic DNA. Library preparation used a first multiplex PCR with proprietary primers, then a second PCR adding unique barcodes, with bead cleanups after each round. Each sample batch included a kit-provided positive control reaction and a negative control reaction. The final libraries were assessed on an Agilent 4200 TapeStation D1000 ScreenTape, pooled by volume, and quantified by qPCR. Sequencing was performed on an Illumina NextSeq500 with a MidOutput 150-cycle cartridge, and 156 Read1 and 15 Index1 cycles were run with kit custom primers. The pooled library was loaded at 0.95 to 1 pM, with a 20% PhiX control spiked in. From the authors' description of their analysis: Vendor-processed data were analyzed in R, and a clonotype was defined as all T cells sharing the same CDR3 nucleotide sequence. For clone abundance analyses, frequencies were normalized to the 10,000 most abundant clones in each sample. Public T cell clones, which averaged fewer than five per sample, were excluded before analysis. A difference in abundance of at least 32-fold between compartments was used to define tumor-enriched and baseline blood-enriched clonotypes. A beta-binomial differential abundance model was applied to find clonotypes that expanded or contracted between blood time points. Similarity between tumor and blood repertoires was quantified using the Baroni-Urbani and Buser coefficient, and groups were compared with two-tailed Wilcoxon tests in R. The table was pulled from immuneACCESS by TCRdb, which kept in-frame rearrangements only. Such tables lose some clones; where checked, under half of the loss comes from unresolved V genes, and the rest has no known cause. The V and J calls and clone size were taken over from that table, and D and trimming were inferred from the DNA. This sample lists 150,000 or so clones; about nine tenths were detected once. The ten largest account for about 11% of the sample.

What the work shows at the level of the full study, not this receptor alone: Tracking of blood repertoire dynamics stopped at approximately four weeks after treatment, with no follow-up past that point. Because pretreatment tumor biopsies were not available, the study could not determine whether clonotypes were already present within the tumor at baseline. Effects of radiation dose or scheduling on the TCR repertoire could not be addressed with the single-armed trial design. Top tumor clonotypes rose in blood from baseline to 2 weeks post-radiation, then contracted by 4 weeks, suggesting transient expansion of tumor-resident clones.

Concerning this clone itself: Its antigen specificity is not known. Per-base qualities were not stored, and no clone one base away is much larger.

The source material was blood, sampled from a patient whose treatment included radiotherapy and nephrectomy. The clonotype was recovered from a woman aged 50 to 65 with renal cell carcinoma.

The CDR3 amino acid sequence is: CASSPGHQTYGYTF. At the DNA level, the sequence is TGTGCCAGCAGCCCGGGACACCAGACCTATGGCTACACCTTC. The sequence joins TRBV7-9 to TRBJ1-2, and possibly TRBD1, on 6 matching bases. From the germline V gene (reference sequence), CDR1 is SEHNR and CDR2 is FQNEAQ. From the cysteine through the phenylalanine, the CDR3 covers 14 amino acids. Just the 42-base CDR3 DNA is kept, in frame starting at base 1. V is reduced by 5 bases and J by 4 bases, leaving a spacing of 14 bases between them.